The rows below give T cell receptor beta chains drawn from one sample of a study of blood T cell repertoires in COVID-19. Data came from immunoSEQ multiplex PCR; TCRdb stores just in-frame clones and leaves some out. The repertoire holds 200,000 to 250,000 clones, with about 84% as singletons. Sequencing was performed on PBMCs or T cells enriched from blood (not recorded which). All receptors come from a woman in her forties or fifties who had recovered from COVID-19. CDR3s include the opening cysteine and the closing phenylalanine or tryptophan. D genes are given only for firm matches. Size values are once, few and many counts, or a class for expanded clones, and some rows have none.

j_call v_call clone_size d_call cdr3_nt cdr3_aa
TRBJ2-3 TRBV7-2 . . TGTGCCAGCAGCATCCAGGGGCAGGGCACAGATACGCAGTATTTT CASSIQGQGTDTQYF
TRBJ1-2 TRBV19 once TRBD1 TGTGCCAGTAGTATGGGGGACAGTTATGGCTACACCTTC CASSMGDSYGYTF
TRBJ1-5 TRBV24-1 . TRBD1 TGTGCCACCCGAGGGGGCGGAGGTCAGCCCCAGCATTTT CATRGGGGQPQHF
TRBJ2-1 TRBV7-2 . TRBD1 TGTGCCAGCAGCTTAGCGATAACAGGGGGGAATGAGCAGTTCTTC CASSLAITGGNEQFF
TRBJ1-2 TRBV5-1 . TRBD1 TGCGCCAGCAGCAGGACAGGGGGCAGTGATGGCTACACCTTC CASSRTGGSDGYTF
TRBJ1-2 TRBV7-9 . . TGTGCCAGCAGCCTACCGGTTCATTTAAACTATGGCTACACCTTC CASSLPVHLNYGYTF
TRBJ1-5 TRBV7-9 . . TGTGCCAGCAGCTTAGGGGCTAGCAATCAGCCCCAGCATTTT CASSLGASNQPQHF
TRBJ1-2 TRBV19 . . TGTGCCAGTAGTATAGGACAGGTTCGCCGCTACACCTTC CASSIGQVRRYTF
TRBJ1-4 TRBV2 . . TGTGCCAGCAGTGACTCGGGGGAAAAACTGTTTTTT CASSDSGEKLFF
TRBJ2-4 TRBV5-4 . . TGTGCCAGCAGCTTGGAACTAGCCAAAAACATTCAGTACTTC CASSLELAKNIQYF
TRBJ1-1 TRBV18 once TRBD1 TGTGCCAGCTCACCCGAACAGGGGGCTCTGGGGACTGAAGCTTTCTTT CASSPEQGALGTEAFF